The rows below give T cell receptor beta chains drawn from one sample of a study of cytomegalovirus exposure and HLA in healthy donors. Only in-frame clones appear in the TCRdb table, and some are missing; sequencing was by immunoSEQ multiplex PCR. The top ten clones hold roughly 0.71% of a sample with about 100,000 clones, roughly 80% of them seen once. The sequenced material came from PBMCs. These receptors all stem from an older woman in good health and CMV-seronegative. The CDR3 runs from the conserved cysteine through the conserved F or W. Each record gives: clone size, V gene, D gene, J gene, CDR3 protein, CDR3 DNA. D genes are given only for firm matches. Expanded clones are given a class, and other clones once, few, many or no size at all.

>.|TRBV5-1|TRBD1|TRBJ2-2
CASSPGTGVNTGELFF
TGCGCCAGCAGCCCCGGGACAGGGGTGAACACCGGGGAGCTGTTTTTT
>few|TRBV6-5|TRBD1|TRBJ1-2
CASSPDRDPYGYTF
TGTGCCAGCAGTCCCGACAGGGACCCTTATGGCTACACCTTC
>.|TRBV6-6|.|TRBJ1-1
CASSYSDRQEAFF
TGTGCCAGCAGTTACTCAGACAGACAAGAAGCTTTCTTT
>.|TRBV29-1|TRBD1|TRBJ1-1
CSVSLTGPPVIEAFF
TGCAGCGTTTCATTGACAGGGCCTCCCGTTATTGAAGCTTTCTTT
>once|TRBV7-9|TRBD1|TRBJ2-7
CASSLVGTGDDEQYF
TGTGCCAGCAGCTTAGTAGGGACAGGGGACGACGAGCAGTACTTC
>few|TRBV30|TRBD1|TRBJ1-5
CAWSGQGDQPQHF
TGTGCCTGGAGTGGACAGGGTGATCAGCCCCAGCATTTT
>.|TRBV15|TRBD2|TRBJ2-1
CATSFHSGSYNEQFF
TGTGCCACCAGCTTTCATAGCGGGAGTTACAATGAGCAGTTCTTC
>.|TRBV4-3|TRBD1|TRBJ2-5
CASSQGTGRRETQYF
TGCGCCAGCAGCCAAGGGACAGGGCGTAGAGAGACCCAGTACTTC
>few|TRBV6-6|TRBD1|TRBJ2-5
CASSSTGTDRETQYF
TGTGCCAGCAGCTCAACCGGGACAGATCGTGAGACCCAGTACTTC
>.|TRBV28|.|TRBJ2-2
CASALTGYRTGELFF
TGTGCCAGCGCCCTAACGGGATATAGGACCGGGGAGCTGTTTTTT
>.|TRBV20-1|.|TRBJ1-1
CSVQKNTEAFF
TGCAGTGTCCAGAAGAACACTGAAGCTTTCTTT
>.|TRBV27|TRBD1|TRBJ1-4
CASSLNRGEKLFF
TGTGCCAGCAGTTTAAACAGGGGTGAAAAACTGTTTTTT
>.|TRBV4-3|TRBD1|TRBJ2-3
CASSQDHRGLADTQYF
TGCGCCAGCAGCCAAGATCACAGGGGATTGGCAGATACGCAGTATTTT
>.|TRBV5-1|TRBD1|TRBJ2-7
CASSSTQGAGSYEQYF
TGCGCCAGCAGCTCAACCCAGGGGGCCGGTTCCTACGAGCAGTACTTC
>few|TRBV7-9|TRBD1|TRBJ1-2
CASSGQGEYGYTF
TGTGCCAGCAGTGGACAGGGAGAGTATGGCTACACCTTC
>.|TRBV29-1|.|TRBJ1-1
CSVSHSAGNTEAFF
TGCAGCGTTTCACACTCAGCGGGGAACACTGAAGCTTTCTTT
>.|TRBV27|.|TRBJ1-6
CASKDTHNSPLHF
TGTGCCAGCAAGGACACTCATAATTCACCCCTCCACTTT
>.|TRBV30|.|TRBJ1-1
CAWSVPGMNTEAFF
TGTGCCTGGAGTGTACCGGGAATGAACACTGAAGCTTTCTTT
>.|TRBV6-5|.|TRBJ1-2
CASRPDLNYGYTF
TGTGCCAGCAGGCCGGATTTGAACTATGGTTACACCTTC
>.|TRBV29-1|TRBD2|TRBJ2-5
CSVVGLADLVQETQYF
TGCAGCGTTGTGGGGCTAGCGGATTTGGTCCAAGAGACCCAGTACTTC
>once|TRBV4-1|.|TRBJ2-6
CASSQDRKRVSGANVLTF
TGCGCCAGCAGCCAAGATAGAAAGAGGGTATCTGGGGCCAACGTCCTGACTTTC
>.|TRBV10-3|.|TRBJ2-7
CAISDRGDEQYF
TGTGCCATCAGTGACAGGGGGGACGAGCAGTACTTC
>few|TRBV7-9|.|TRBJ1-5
CASSLEAGNQPQHF
TGTGCCAGCAGCTTAGAAGCAGGGAACCAGCCCCAGCATTTT
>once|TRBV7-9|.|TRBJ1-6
CASSLDGDPRGSPLHF
TGTGCCAGCAGCTTAGATGGGGATCCCCGGGGTTCACCCCTCCACTTT
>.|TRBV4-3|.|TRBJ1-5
CASSQGRGYDQPQHF
TGCGCCAGCAGCCAAGGTCGGGGGTACGATCAGCCCCAGCATTTT
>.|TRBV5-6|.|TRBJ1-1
CASSLPVNTEAFF
TGTGCCAGCAGCTTGCCGGTGAACACTGAAGCTTTCTTT
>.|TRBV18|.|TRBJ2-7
CASSPGGHEQYF
TGTGCCAGCTCACCCGGGGGTCACGAGCAGTACTTC
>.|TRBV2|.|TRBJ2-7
CASARVLHEQYF
TGTGCCAGCGCGCGAGTCCTCCACGAGCAGTACTTC
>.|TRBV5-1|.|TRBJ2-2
CASSLGTTNTGELFF
TGCGCCAGCAGCTTGGGGACAACGAACACCGGGGAGCTGTTTTTT
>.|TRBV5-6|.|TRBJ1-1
CASSSIQGIAEAFF
TGTGCCAGCAGCTCAATACAGGGTATTGCTGAAGCTTTCTTT
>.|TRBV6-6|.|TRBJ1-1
CASSYRETEAFF
TGTGCCAGCAGTTACAGGGAGACTGAAGCTTTCTTT
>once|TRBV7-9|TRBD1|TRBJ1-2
CASSPRQGTYGYTF
TGTGCCAGCAGCCCAAGACAGGGCACCTATGGCTACACCTTC
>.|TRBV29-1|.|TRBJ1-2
CSVENRNYGYTF
TGCAGCGTTGAAAACAGAAACTATGGCTACACCTTC
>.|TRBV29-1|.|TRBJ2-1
CSVGGGALNFGNEQFF
TGCAGCGTGGGTGGGGGGGCGTTGAATTTCGGCAATGAGCAGTTCTTC
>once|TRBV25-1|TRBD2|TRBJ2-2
CASSGTDGRAGELFF
TGTGCCAGCAGCGGGACGGACGGGAGGGCCGGGGAGCTGTTTTTT